One T cell receptor (beta chain) is described in this entry. The CDR3 extends over 15 amino acids. CDR1 is SGHAT, CDR2 FQNNGV, per germline. J was trimmed by 6 bases and V by 1 base; bases with no gene match: 3. One entry per CDR3 protein results from TCRdb running MiXCR on the 5' RACE reads. Here the sample spans about 340,000 distinct CDR3 sequences, more than 20% being singletons. The data originate from a study of CD8 T cells in ankylosing spondylitis. The sample was blood, either unsorted or a sorted T cell fraction (not recorded which). The clonotype comes from a male donor with ankylosing spondylitis or in good health (not recorded which). The chain links TRBV11-2 to TRBJ2-1, with 10 nucleotides matching TRBD1. The CDR3 DNA sequence: TGTGCCAGCAGCTTAGTCTGGACAGGGGGCAATGAGCAGTTCTTC. Translation gives CASSLVWTGGNEQFF. The entire variable domain, with the rest obtained from reference TRBV11-2 and TRBJ2-1, is as follows: EAGVAQSPRYKIIEKRQSVAFWCNPISGHATLYWYQQILGQGPKLLIQFQNNGVVDDSQLPKDRFSAERLKGVDSTLKIQPAKLEDSAVYLCASSLVWTGGNEQFFGPGTRLTVL.